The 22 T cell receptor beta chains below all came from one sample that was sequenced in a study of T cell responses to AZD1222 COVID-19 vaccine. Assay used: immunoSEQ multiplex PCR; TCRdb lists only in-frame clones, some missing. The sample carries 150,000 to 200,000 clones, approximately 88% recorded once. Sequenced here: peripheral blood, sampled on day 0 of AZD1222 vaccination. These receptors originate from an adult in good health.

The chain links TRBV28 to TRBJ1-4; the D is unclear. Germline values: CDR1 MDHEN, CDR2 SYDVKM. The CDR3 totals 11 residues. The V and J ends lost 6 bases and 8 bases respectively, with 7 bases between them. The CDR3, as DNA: TGTGCCAGCAGAGGTTGGGAAAAACTGTTTTTT. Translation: CASRGWEKLFF.

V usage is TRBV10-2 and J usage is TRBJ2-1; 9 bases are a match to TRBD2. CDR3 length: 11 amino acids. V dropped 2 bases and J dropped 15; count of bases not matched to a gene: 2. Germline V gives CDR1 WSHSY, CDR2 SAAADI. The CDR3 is CASSERREGFF. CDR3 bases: TGCGCCAGCAGTGAGAGGCGGGAGGGGTTCTTC.

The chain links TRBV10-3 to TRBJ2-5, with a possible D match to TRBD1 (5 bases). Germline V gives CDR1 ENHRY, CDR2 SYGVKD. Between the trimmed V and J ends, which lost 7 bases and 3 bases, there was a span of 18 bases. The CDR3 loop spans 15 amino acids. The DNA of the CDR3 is TGTGCCATCAACTTGGCAGGGCTGGGGAAAGAGACCCAGTACTTC. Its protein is CAINLAGLGKETQYF.

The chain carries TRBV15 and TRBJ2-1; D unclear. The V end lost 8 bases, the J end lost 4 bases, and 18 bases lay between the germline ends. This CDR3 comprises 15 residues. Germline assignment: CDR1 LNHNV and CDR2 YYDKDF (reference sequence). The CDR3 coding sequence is TGTGCCACCTCACACTTTACCCAGGAATACAATGAGCAGTTCTTC. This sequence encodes CATSHFTQEYNEQFF.

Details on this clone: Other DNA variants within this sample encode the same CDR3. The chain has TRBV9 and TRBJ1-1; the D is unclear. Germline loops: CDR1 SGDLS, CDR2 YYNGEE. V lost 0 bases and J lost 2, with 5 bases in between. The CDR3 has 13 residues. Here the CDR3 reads CASSVEGNTEAFF. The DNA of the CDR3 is TGTGCCAGCAGCGTAGAGGGCAACACTGAAGCTTTCTTT.

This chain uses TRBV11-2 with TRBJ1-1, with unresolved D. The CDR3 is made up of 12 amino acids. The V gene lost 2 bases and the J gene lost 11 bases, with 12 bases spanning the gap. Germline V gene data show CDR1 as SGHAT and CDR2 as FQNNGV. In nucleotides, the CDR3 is TGTGCCAGCAGCTTATCATCCCTGGGGGCTTTCTTT. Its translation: CASSLSSLGAFF.

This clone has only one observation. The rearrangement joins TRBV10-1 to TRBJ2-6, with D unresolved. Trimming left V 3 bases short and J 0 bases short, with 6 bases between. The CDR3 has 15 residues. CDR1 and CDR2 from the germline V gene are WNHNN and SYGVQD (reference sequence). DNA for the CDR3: TGCGCCAGCAGTGACCCCAGCTCTGGGGCCAACGTCCTGACTTTC. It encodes CASSDPSSGANVLTF.

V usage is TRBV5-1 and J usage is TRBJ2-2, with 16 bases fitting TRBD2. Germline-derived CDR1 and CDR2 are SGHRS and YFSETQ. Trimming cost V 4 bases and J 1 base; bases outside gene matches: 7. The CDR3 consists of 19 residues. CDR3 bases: TGCGCCAGCAGCGAGGGGACTAGCGGGGGGGCGAGGAACACCGGGGAGCTGTTTTTT. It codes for CASSEGTSGGARNTGELFF.

CDR3 loop: CASSLNRGTSYEQYV. In DNA, the CDR3 is TGTGCCAGCAGTTTAAACAGGGGGACCTCCTACGAGCAGTACGTC. The chain uses TRBV27 and TRBJ2-7; 8 bases are a match to TRBD1. Germline CDR1 is MNHEY and CDR2 is SMNVEV (reference sequence). Trimming took 2 bases from V and 0 from J; bases not matched to a gene: 3. The CDR3 sequence is 15 residues long.

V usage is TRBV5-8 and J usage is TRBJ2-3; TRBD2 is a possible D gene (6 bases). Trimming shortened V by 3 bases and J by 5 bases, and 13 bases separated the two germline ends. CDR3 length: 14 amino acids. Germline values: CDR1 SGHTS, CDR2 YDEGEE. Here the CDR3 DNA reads TGTGCCAGCAGCTGGGGCGGGACGCAAGATACGCAGTATTTT. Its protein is CASSWGGTQDTQYF.

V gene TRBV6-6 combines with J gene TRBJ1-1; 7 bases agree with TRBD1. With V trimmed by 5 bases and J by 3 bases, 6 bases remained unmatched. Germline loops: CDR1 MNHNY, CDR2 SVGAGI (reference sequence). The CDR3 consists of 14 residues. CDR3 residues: CASSNTGEDTEAFF. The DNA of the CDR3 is TGTGCCAGCAGTAATACAGGGGAGGACACTGAAGCTTTCTTT.

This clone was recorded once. For the CDR3, the DNA is TGCGCCAGCACCTGGGAGGCCGTTCATGAAAAACTGTTTTTT. Protein: CASTWEAVHEKLFF. This rearrangement joins TRBV5-1 to TRBJ1-4; D is ambiguous. CDR3 size: 14 residues. The V end lost 6 bases, the J end lost 6 bases, and 15 bases lay between the germline ends. From germline, CDR1 is SGHRS and CDR2 YFSETQ.

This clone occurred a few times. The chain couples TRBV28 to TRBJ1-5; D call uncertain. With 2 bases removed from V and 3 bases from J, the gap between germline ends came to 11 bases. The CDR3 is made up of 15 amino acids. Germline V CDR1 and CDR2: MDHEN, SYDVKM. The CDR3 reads CASSLGQELNQPQHF. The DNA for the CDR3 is TGTGCCAGCAGTTTAGGGCAGGAGCTCAATCAGCCCCAGCATTTT.

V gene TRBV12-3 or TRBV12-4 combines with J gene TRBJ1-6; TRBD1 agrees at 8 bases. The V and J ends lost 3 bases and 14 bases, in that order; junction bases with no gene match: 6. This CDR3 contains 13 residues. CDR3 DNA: TGTGCCAGCAGTTTCAGACAGGGGTCGGCCCTCCACTTT. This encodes CASSFRQGSALHF.

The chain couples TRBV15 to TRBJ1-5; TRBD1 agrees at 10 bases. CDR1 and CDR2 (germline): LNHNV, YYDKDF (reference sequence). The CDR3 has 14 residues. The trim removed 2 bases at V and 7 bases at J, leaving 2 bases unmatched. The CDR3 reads CATSRLTGGQPQHF. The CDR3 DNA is TGTGCCACCAGCAGACTGACAGGGGGCCAGCCCCAGCATTTT.

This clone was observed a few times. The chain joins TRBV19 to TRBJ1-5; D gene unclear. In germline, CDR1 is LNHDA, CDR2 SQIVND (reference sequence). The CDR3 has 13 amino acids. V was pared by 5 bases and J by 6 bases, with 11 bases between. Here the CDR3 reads CASSFRPSQPQHF. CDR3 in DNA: TGTGCCAGTAGTTTCCGTCCGAGTCAGCCCCAGCATTTT.

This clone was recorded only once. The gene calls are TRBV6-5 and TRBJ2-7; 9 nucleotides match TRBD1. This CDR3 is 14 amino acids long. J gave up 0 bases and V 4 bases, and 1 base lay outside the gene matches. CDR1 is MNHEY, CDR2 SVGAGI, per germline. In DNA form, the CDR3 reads TGTGCCAGCAGTTTGGGACAGGGCTCCTACGAGCAGTACTTC. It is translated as CASSLGQGSYEQYF.

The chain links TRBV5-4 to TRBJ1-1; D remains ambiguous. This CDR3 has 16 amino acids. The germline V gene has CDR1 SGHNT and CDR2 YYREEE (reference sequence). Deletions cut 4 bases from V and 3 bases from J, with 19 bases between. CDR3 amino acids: CASSTHTFGGDTEAFF. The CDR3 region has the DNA TGTGCCAGCAGCACCCACACCTTTGGTGGGGACACTGAAGCTTTCTTT.

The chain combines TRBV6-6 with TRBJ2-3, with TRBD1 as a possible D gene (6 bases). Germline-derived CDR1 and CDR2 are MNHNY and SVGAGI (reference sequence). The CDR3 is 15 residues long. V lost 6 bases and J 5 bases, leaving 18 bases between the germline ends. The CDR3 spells CASSSNERTVDTQYF. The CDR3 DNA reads TGTGCCAGCAGCTCTAATGAGCGGACAGTAGATACGCAGTATTTT.

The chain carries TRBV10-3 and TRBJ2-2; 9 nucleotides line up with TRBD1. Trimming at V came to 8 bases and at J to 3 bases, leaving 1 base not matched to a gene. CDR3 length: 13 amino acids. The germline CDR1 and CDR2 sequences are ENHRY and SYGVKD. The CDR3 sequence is CAIRDRDTGELFF. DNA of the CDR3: TGTGCCATCCGGGACAGGGACACCGGGGAGCTGTTTTTT.

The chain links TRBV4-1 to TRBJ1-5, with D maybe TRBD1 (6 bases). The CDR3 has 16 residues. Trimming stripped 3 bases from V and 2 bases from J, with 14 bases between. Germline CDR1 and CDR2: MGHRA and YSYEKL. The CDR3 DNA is TGCGCCAGCAGCCAGGGTCGACAGGACGGCAATCAGCCCCAGCATTTT. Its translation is CASSQGRQDGNQPQHF.

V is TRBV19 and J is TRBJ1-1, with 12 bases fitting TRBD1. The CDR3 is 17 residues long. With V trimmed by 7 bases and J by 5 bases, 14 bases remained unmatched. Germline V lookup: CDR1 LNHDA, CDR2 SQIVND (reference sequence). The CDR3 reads CASIKGGQGAGATEAFF. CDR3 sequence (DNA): TGTGCCAGTATCAAGGGGGGACAGGGGGCCGGAGCGACTGAAGCTTTCTTT. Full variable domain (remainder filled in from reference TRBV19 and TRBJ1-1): DGGITQSPKYLFRKEGQNVTLSCEQNLNHDAMYWYRQDPGQGLRLIYYSQIVNDFQKGDIAEGYSVSREKKESFPLTVTSAQKNPTAFYLCASIKGGQGAGATEAFFGQGTRLTVV.